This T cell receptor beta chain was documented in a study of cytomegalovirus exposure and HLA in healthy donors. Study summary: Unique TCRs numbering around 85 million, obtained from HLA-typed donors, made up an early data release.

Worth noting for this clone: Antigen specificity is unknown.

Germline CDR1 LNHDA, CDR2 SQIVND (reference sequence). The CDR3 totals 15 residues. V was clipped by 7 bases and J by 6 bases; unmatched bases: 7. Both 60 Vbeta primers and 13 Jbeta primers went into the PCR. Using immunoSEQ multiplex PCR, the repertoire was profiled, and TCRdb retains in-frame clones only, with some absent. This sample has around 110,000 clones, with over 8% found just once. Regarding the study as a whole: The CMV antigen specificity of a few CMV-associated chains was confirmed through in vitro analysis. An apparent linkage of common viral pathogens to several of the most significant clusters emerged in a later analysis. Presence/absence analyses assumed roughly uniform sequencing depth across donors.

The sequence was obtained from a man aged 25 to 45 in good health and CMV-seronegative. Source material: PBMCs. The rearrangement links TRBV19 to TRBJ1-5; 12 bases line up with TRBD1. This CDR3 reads CASTVGQGAAQPQHF. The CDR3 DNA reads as TGTGCCAGTACCGTGGGACAGGGGGCCGCTCAGCCCCAGCATTTT.